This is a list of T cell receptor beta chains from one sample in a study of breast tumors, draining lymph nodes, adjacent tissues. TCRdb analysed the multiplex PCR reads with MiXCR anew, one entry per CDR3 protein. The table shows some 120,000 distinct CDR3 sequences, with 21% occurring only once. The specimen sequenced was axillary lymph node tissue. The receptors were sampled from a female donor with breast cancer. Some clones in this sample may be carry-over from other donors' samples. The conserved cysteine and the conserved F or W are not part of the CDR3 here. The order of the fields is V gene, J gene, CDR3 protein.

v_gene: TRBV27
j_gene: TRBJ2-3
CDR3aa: ASSWASTDTQY

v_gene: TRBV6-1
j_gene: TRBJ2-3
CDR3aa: ASARTSGSGSTDTQY

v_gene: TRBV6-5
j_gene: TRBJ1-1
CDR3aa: ASSKTGFWGMNTEAF

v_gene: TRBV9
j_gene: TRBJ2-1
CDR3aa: ASSVEGRDNEQF

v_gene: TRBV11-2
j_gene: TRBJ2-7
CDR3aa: ASSWGLAGEAYEQY

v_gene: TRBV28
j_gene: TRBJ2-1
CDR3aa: ATRYNEQF

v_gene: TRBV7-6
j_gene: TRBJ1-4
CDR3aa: ASSADRTNEKLF

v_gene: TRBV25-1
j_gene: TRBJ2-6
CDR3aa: ASSDAARGPGANVLT

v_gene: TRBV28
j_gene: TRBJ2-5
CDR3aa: ASRLGRGTQY

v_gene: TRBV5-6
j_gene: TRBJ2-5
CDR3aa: ASSSQGSETQY

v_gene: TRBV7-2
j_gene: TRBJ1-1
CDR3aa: ASSAARTGRGEAF

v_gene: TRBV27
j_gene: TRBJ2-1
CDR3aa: ASSLSSEWGEQF

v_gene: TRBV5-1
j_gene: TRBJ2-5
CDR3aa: ASRVAGGGQETQY

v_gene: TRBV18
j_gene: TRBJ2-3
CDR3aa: ASSPTSGSTDTQY

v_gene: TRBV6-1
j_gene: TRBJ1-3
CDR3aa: ASDTGAGNTIY

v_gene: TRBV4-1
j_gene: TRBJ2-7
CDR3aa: ASSQEWAVGGYEQY

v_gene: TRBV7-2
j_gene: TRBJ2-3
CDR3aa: ASSLDGGGDTQY

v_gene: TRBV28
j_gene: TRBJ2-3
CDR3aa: ASSLKVGTGVG

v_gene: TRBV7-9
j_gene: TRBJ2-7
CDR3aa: ASSLVDGLAVDYEQY

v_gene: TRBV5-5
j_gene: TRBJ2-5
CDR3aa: ASSLRGREETQY

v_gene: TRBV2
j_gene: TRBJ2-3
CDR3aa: ASSEGSGAGLKDTQY

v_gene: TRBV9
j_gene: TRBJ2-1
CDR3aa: ASSVGLAVYNEQF

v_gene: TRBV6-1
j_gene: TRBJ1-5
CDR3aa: ASRRNSNQPQH

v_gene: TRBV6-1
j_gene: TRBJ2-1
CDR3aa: ASLWGSGGYNEQF

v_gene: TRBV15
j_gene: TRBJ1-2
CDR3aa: ATREDSNYGYT

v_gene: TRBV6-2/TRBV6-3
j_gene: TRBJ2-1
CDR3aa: ASRRDSYNEQF

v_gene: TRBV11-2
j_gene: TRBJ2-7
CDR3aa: ASRRGASETSYEQY

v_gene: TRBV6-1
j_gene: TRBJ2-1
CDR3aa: ASSSGTGGINEQF

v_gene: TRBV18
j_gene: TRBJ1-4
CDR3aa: ASSLGLMLVTNEKLF

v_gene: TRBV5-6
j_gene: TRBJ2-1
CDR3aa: ASSPGTVYNEQF

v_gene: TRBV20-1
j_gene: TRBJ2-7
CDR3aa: SARVRDRVYEQY

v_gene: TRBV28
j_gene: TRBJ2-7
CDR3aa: ASRVSSGEQY

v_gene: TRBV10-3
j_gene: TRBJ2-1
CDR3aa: AIRGESYNEQF